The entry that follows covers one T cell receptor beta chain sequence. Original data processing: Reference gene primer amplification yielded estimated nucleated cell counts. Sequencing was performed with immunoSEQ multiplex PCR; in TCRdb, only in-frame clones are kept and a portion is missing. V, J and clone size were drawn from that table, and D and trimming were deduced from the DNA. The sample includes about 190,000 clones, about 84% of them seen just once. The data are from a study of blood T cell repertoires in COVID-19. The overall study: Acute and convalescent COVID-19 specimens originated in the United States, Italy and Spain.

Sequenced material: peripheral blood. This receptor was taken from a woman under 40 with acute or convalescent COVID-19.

CDR3 bases: TGTGCCAGCAGCTTAGGGGGGACAGGGGTATCACCCCTCCACTTT. This sequence encodes CASSLGGTGVSPLHF. This chain links TRBV7-3 with TRBJ1-6, with 10 bases that match TRBD1. The germline CDR1 and CDR2 sequences are SGHTA and FQGTGA. This CDR3 has 15 amino acids. J gave up 10 bases and V 2 bases, and 5 bases lay outside the gene matches.